Shown below are 4 T cell receptor beta chains from a single sample sequenced in a study of T cell responses to AZD1222 COVID-19 vaccine (dated by TCRdb to the early 2020s). Library prep was done by the immunoSEQ multiplex PCR assay. This immuneACCESS table, as held by TCRdb, lists in-frame sequences with V and J called but not all clones. Of the missing ones, under half trace to an unresolved V gene in checked studies; the others have no known cause. The sample records fewer than 200,000 clones, roughly 92% of which are singletons. The ten largest clones take up roughly 1.5% of the sample. This specimen's time point label, per the study, means: baseline before first vaccination. The sequencing used peripheral blood, collected on day 0 of AZD1222 vaccination. These receptor sequences come from an adult in good health.

The V and J genes are TRBV7-2 and TRBJ2-5; D could derive from TRBD1 or TRBD2 (6 bases each). V gave up 1 base and J gave up 5 bases, with 11 bases separating them. The CDR3 sequence is 14 residues long. Germline-derived CDR1 and CDR2 are SGHTA and FQGNSA. The CDR3, as DNA: TGTGCCAGCAGCTTAGGGGGGGCGTGGGAGACCCAGTACTTC. This encodes CASSLGGAWETQYF.

V usage is TRBV7-9 and J usage is TRBJ1-4; 8 bases are a match to TRBD1. The V gene end was trimmed by 5 bases and the J gene end by 4 bases; junction bases not matched to a gene: 12. The length of the CDR3 is 17 residues. Germline CDR1 SEHNR, CDR2 FQNEAQ (reference sequence). The DNA of the CDR3 is TGTGCCAGCAGCCCTGGGACAGGCGTGTCCCTTAATGAAAAACTGTTTTTT. Its translation: CASSPGTGVSLNEKLFF. The variable domain in full, completed from reference TRBV7-9 and TRBJ1-4, reads DTGVSQNPRHKITKRGQNVTFRCDPISEHNRLYWYRQTLGQGPEFLTYFQNEAQLEKSRLLSDRFSAERPKGSFSTLEIQRTEQGDSAMYLCASSPGTGVSLNEKLFFGSGTQLSVL.

This clone has just one count. The gene calls are TRBV6-2 or TRBV6-3 and TRBJ2-7, with D unclear. This CDR3 comprises 13 residues. V gave up 3 bases and J gave up 3 bases, with 9 bases separating them. CDR1 MNHEY and CDR2 SVGEGT come from the germline V gene. The CDR3 bases are TGTGCCAGCAGTTATAAATCGATCTACGAGCAGTACTTC. This gives the protein CASSYKSIYEQYF.

V gene TRBV5-1 combines with J gene TRBJ2-2; 15 nucleotides match TRBD2. With V trimmed by 4 bases and J by 6 bases, 4 bases remained unmatched. The CDR3 sequence is 16 residues long. Per the germline V gene, CDR1 is SGHRS and CDR2 is YFSETQ. Here the CDR3 DNA reads TGCGCCAGCAGCGGGACTAGCGGGAGGTTGGCCGGGGAGCTGTTTTTT. Its translation: CASSGTSGRLAGELFF.